These 3 T cell receptor beta chains came from one sample sequenced in a study of blood T cell repertoires in COVID-19. Here immunoSEQ multiplex PCR was the method, and the copy in TCRdb shows in-frame clones only, minus some. Of about 190,000 clones in the sample, roughly four fifths were seen once. The source material was peripheral blood. The source is a woman aged 40 to 55 with acute or convalescent COVID-19.

The chain carries TRBV27 and TRBJ2-7, with 8 bases aligning to TRBD2. The CDR3 has 16 amino acids. With 2 bases clipped from V and 2 bases from J, the junction kept 8 bases outside the gene matches. Germline loops: CDR1 MNHEY, CDR2 SMNVEV (reference sequence). CDR3 protein: CASSLRLAGLTYEQYF. The CDR3 DNA follows: TGTGCCAGCAGTTTACGCCTAGCGGGTCTCACCTACGAGCAGTACTTC.

The chain combines TRBV27 with TRBJ2-3; tentative D call: TRBD1 (5 bases). V was cut by 0 bases and J by 6 bases, with 10 bases left in between. The CDR3 is 14 amino acids. Germline CDR1 is MNHEY and CDR2 is SMNVEV (reference sequence). CDR3 sequence (DNA): TGTGCCAGCAGTTTATCAGGGGCTGGGGATACGCAGTATTTT. It codes for CASSLSGAGDTQYF.

The V and J genes are TRBV10-3 and TRBJ1-6; 7 bases fit TRBD1. V gave up 2 bases and J gave up 2 bases; unmatched junction bases: 9. CDR1 ENHRY and CDR2 SYGVKD come from the germline V gene. CDR3 size: 18 residues. CDR3: CAISEDTGVAPYNSPLHF. The DNA of the CDR3 is TGTGCCATCAGTGAGGATACAGGGGTCGCGCCCTATAATTCACCCCTCCACTTT.